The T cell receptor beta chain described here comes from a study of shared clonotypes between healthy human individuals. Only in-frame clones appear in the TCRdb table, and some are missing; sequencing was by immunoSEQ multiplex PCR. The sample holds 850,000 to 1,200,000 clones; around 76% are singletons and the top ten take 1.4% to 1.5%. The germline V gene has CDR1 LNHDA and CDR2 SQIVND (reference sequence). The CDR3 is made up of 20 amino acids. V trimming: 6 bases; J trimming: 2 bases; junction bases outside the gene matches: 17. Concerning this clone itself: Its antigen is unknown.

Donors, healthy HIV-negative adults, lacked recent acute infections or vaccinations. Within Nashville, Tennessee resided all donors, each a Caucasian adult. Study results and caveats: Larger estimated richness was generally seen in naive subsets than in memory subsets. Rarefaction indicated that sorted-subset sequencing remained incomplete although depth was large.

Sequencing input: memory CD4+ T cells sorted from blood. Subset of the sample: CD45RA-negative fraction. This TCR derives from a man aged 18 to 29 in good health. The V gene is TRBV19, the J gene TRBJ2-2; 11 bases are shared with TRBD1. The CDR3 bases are TGTGCCAGTAGCAAGCGAGTAGCCGGACAGGGGGCTTCCAACACCGGGGAGCTGTTTTTT. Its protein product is CASSKRVAGQGASNTGELFF.